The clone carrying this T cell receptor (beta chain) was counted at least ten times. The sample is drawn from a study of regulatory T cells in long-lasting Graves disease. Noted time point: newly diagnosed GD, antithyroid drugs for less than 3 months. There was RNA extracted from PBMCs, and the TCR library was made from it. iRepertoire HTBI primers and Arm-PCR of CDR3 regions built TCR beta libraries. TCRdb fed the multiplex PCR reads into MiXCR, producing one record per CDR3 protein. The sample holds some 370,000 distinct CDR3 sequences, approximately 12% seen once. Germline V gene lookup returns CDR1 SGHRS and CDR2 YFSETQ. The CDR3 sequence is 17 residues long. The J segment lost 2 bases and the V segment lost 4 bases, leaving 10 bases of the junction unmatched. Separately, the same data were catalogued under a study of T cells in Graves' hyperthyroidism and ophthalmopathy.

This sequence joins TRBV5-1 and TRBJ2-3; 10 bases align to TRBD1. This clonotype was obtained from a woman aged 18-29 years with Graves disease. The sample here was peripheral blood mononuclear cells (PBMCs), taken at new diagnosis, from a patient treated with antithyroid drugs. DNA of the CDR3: TGCGCCAGCAGCATCGGACAGGGGGGGACCCTCACAGATACGCAGTATTTT. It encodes CASSIGQGGTLTDTQYF.